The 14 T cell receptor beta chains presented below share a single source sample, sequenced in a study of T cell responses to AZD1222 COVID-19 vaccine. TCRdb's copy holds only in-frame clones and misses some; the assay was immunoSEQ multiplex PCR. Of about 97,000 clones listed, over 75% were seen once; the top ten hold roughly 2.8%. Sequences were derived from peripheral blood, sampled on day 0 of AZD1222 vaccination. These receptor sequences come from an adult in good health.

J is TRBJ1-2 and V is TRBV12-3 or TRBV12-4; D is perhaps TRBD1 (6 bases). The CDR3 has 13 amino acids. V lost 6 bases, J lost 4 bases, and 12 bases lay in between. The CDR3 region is CASSRGGGYGYTF. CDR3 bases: TGTGCCAGCAGCCGCGGGGGCGGCTATGGCTACACCTTC.

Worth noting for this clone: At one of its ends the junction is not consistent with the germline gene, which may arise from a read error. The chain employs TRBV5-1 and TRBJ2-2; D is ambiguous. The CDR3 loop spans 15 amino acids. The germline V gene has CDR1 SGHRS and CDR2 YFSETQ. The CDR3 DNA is TGCGCCAGCAGCTTGGCCGGACCGCGCACCCGGGAGCTGTTTTTT. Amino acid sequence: CASSLAGPRTRELFF.

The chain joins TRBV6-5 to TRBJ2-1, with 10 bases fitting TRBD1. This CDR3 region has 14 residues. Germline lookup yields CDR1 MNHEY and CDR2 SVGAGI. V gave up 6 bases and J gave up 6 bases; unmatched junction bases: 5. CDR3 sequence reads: CASRADRGFNEQFF. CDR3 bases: TGTGCCAGCAGAGCGGACAGGGGGTTCAATGAGCAGTTCTTC.

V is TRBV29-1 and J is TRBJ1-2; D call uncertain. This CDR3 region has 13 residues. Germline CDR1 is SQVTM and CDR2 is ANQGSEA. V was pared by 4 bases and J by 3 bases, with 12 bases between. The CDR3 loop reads CSVGDTPYYGYTF. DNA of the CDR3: TGCAGCGTTGGAGACACCCCCTACTATGGCTACACCTTC.

The CDR3 region is CASSIDPRWPQHF. CDR3 DNA: TGTGCCAGTAGTATTGACCCGCGCTGGCCCCAGCATTTT. The rearrangement joins TRBV19 to TRBJ1-5, with D hard to call. Trimming cost V 3 bases and J 9 bases, with 12 bases left between them. This CDR3 is built from 13 residues. Germline lookup yields CDR1 LNHDA and CDR2 SQIVND (reference sequence).

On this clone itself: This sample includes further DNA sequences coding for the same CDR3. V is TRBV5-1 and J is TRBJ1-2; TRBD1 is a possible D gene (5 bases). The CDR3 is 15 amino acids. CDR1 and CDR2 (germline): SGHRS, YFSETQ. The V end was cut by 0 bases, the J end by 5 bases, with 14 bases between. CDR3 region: CASSLAGGGRYGYTF. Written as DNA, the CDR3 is TGCGCCAGCAGCTTGGCTGGGGGGGGACGGTATGGCTACACCTTC.

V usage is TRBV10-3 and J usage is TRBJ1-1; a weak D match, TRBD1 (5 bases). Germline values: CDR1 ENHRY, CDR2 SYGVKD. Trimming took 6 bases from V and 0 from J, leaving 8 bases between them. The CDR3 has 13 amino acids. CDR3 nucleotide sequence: TGTGCCATCAGAACGACAGTGAACACTGAAGCTTTCTTT. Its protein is CAIRTTVNTEAFF.

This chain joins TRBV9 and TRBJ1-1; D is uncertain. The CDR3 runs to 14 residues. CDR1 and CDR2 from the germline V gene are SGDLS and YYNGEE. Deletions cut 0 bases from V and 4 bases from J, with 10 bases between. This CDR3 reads CASSVEWGSTEAFF. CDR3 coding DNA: TGTGCCAGCAGCGTAGAGTGGGGTAGCACTGAAGCTTTCTTT.

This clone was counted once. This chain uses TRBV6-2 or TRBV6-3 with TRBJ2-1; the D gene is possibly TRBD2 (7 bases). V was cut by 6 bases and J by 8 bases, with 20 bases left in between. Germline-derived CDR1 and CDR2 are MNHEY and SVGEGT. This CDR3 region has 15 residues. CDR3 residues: CASSPWGGQVDEQFF. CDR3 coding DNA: TGTGCCAGCAGCCCATGGGGGGGCCAAGTAGATGAGCAGTTCTTC.

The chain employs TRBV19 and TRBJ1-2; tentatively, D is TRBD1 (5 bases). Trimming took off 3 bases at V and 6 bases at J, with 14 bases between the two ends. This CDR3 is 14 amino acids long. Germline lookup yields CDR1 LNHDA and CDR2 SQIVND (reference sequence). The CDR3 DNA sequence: TGTGCCAGTAGTATGGCAGGGCCTAGGGATGGCTACACCTTC. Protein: CASSMAGPRDGYTF.

CDR3 in DNA: TGTGCCAGCAGTGTGGACAGGGTGTTGGATGAGCAGTTCTTC. This encodes CASSVDRVLDEQFF. The rearrangement joins TRBV28 to TRBJ2-1, with 8 bases identical to TRBD1. Germline loops: CDR1 MDHEN, CDR2 SYDVKM. After removal of 5 bases from V and 8 bases from J, the junction contained 8 bases not matched to a gene. This CDR3 region has 14 residues.

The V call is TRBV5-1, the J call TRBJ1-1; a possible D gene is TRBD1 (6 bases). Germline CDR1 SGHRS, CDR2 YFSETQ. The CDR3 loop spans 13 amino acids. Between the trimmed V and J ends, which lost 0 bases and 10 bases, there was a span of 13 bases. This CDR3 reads CASSLEGGPPAFF. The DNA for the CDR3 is TGCGCCAGCAGCTTGGAAGGGGGGCCCCCAGCTTTCTTT. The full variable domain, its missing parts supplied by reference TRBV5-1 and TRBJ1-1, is KAGVTQTPRYLIKTRGQQVTLSCSPISGHRSVSWYQQTPGQGLQFLFEYFSETQRNKGNFPGRFSGRQFSNSRSEMNVSTLELGDSALYLCASSLEGGPPAFFGQGTRLTVV.

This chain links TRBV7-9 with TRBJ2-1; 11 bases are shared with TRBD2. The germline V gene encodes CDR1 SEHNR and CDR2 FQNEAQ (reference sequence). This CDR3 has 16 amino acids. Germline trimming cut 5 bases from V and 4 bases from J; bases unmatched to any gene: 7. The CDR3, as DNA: TGTGCCAGCAGCCCGTTCCGACTAGCGGGGTACAATGAGCAGTTCTTC. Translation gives CASSPFRLAGYNEQFF.

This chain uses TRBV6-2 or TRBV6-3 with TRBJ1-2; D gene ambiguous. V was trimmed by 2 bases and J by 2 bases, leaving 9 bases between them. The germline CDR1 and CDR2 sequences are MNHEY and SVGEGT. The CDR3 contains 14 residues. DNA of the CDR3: TGTGCCAGCAGTTACGGCATAGAGAACTATGGCTACACCTTC. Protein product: CASSYGIENYGYTF.